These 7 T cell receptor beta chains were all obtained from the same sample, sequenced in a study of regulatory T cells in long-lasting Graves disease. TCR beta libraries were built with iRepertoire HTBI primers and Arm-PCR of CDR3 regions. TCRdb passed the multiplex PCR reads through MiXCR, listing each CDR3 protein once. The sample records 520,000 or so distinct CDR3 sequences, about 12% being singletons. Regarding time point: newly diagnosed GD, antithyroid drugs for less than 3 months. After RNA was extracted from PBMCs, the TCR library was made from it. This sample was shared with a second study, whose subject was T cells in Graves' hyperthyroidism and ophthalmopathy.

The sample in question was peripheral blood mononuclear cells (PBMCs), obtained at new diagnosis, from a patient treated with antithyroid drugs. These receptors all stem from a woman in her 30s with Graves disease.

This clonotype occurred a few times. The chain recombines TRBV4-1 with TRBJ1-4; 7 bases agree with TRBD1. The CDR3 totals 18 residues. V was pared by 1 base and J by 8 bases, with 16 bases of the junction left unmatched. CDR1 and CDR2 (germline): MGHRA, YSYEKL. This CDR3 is CASSQAQYPRQGGEKLFF. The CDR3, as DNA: TGCGCCAGCAGCCAAGCACAGTACCCAAGACAGGGTGGAGAAAAACTGTTTTTT.

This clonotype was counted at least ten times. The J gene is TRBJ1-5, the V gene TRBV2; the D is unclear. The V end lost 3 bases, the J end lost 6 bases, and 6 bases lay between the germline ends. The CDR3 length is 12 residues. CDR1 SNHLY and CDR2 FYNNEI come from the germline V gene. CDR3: CASSDESQPQHF. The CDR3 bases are TGTGCCAGCAGTGACGAGAGTCAGCCCCAGCATTTT.

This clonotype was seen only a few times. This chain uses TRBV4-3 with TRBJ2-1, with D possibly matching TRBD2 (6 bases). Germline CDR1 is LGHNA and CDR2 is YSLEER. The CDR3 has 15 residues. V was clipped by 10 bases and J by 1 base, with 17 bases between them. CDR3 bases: TGCGCCACCCAGCGGGTATGGGGGTCCTACAATGAGCAGTTCTTC. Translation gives CATQRVWGSYNEQFF.

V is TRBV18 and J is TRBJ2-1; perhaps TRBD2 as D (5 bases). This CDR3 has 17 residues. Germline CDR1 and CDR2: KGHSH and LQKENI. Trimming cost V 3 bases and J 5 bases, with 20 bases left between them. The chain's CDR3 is CASSPDGFLAANNEQFF. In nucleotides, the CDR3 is TGTGCCAGCTCACCGGATGGGTTTCTAGCCGCGAACAATGAGCAGTTCTTC.

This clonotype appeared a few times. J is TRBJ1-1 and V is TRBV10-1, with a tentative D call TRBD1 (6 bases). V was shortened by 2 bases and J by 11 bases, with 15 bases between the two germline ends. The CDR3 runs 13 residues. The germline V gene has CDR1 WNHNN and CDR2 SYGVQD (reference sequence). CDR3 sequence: CASSEVDSQGAFF. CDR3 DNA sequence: TGCGCCAGCAGTGAGGTGGACAGCCAGGGGGCTTTCTTT.

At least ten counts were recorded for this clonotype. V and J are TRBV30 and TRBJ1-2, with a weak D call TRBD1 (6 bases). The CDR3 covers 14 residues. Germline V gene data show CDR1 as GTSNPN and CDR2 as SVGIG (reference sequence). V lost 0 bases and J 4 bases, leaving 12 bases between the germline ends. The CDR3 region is CAWSVGGRSYGYTF. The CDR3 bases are TGTGCCTGGAGTGTAGGGGGGCGCAGCTATGGCTACACCTTC.

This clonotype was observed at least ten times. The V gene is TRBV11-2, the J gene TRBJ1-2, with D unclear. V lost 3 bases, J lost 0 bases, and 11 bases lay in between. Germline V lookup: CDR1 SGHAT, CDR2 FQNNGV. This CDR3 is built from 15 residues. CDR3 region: CASSFDPGSNYGYTF. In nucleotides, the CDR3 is TGTGCCAGCAGCTTTGATCCGGGGTCTAACTATGGCTACACCTTC.